This T cell receptor beta chain came from a study of diagnostic markers for celiac disease. TCRdb re-called the reads and catalogs CDR3 proteins one per entry, DNA excluded. The sample table sets out approximately 8,000 distinct CDR3 sequences. The CDR3 covers 14 residues. The V gene's germline CDR1 is SGHTS and CDR2 YDEGEE. Source material: either unsorted cells or a sorted T cell fraction (not recorded which). The genes are TRBV5-8 and TRBJ2-7. The sequence was obtained from a human donor. This table probably holds off-target reads from a library built for another chain. CDR3: CASSLDRGTYEQYF.